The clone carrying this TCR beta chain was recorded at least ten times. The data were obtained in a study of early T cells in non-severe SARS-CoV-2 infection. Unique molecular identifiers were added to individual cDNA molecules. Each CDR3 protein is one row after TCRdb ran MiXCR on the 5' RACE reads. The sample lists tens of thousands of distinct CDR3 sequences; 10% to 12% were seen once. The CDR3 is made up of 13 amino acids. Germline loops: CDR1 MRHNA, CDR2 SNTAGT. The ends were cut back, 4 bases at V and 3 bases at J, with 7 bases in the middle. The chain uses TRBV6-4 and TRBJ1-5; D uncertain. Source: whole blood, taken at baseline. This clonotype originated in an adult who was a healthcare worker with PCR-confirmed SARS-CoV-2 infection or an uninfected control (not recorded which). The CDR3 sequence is CASSAGSNQPQHF. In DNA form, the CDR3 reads TGTGCCAGCAGTGCAGGTTCCAATCAGCCCCAGCATTTT.